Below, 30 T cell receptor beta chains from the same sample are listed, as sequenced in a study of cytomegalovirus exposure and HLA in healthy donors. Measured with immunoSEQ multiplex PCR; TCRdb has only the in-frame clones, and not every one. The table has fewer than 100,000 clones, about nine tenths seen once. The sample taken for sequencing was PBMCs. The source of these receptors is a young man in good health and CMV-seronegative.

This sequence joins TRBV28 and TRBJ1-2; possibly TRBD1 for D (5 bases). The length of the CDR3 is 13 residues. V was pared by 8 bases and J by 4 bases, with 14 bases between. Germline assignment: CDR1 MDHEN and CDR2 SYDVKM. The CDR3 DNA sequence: TGTGCCAGCTTTGCGGGGCAGGCCTATGGCTACACCTTC. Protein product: CASFAGQAYGYTF.

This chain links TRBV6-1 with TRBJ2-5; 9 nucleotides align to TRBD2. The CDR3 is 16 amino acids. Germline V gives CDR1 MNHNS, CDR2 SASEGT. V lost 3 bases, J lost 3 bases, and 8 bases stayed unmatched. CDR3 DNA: TGTGCCAGCAGTGATTCTGCCGGACTAGCGAAAGAGACCCAGTACTTC. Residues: CASSDSAGLAKETQYF.

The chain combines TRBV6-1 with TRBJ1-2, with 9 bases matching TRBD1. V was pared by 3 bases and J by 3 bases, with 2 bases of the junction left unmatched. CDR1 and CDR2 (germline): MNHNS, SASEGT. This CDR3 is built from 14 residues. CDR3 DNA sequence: TGTGCCAGCAGTGATGGACAGGGGTACTATGGCTACACCTTC. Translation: CASSDGQGYYGYTF.

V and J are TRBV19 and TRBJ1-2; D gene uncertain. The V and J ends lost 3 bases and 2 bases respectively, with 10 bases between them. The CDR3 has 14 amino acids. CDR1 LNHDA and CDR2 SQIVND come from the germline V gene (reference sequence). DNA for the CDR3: TGTGCCAGTAGTATGCCCGGGTTGAACTATGGCTACACCTTC. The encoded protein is CASSMPGLNYGYTF.

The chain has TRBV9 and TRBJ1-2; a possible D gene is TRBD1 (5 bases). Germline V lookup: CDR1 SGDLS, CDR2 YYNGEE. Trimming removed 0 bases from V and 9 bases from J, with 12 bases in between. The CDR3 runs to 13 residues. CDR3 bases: TGTGCCAGCAGCGTAGAAGTGGGGGGGAGCTACACCTTC. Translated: CASSVEVGGSYTF.

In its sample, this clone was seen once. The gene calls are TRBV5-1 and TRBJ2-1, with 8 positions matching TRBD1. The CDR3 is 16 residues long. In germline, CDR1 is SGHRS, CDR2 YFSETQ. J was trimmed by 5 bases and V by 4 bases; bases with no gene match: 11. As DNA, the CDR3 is TGCGCCAGCAGCCTCTTACCGGGACAGGTAAACAATGAGCAGTTCTTC. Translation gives CASSLLPGQVNNEQFF.

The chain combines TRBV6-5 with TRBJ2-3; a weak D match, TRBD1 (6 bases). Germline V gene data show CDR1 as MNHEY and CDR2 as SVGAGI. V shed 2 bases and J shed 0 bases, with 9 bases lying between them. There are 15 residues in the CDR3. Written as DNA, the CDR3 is TGTGCCAGCAGTTACGACAGGAGTAGCACAGATACGCAGTATTTT. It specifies CASSYDRSSTDTQYF.

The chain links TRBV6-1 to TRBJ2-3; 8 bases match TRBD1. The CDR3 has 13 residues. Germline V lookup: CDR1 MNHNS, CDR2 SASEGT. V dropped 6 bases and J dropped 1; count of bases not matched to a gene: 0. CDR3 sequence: CASRTGGTDTQYF. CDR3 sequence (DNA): TGTGCCAGCAGGACAGGGGGCACAGATACGCAGTATTTT.

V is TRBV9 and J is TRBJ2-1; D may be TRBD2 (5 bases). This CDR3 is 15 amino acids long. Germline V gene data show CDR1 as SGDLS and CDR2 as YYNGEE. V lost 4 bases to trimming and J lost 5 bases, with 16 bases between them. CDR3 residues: CASSFTPGGNNEQFF. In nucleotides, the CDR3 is TGTGCCAGCAGCTTCACCCCCGGAGGCAACAATGAGCAGTTCTTC.

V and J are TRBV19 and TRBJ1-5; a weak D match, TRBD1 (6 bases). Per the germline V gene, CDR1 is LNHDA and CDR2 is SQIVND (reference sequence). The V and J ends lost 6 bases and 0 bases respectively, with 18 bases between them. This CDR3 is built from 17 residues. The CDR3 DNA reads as TGTGCCAGTAGGACGACGTGGACAGCAATTAGCAATCAGCCCCAGCATTTT. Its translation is CASRTTWTAISNQPQHF.

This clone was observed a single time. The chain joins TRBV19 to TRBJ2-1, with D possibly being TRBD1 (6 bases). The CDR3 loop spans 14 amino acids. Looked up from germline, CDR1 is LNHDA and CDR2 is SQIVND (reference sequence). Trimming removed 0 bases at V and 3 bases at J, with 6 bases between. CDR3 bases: TGTGCCAGTAGTATAGACAGGGGCTACAATGAGCAGTTCTTC. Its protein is CASSIDRGYNEQFF. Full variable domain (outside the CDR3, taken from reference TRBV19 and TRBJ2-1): DGGITQSPKYLFRKEGQNVTLSCEQNLNHDAMYWYRQDPGQGLRLIYYSQIVNDFQKGDIAEGYSVSREKKESFPLTVTSAQKNPTAFYLCASSIDRGYNEQFFGPGTRLTVL.

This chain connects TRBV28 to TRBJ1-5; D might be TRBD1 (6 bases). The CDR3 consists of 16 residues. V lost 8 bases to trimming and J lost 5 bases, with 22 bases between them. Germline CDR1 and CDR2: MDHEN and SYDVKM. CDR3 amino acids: CASGLIRTVIDQPQHF. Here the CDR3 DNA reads TGTGCCAGCGGATTGATCAGGACAGTCATCGATCAGCCCCAGCATTTT.

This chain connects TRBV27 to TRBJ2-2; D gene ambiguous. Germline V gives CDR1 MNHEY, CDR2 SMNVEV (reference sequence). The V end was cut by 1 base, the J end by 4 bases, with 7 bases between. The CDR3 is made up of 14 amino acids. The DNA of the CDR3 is TGTGCCAGCAGTTTATTCAGGCCCACCGGGGAGCTGTTTTTT. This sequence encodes CASSLFRPTGELFF.

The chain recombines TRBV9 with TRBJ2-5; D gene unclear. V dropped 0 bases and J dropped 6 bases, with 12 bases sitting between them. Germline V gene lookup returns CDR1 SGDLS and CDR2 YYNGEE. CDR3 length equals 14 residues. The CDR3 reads CASSVGNSPQTQYF. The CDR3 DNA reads TGTGCCAGCAGCGTAGGGAATAGCCCGCAGACCCAGTACTTC.

The CDR3 DNA is TGTGCCAGCAGTTTATATGGGACTAGCAGCTACAATGAGCAGTTCTTC. As protein: CASSLYGTSSYNEQFF. The chain has TRBV28 and TRBJ2-1; 9 bases map to TRBD2. Per the germline V gene, CDR1 is MDHEN and CDR2 is SYDVKM. V gave up 1 base and J gave up 3 bases; unmatched junction bases: 4. There are 16 residues in the CDR3.

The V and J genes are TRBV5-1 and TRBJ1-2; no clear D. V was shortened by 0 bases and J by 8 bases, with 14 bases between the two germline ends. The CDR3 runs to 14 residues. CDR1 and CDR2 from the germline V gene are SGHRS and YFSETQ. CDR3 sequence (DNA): TGCGCCAGCAGCTTGGATCCGATCACGGGAGGCTACACCTTC. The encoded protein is CASSLDPITGGYTF.

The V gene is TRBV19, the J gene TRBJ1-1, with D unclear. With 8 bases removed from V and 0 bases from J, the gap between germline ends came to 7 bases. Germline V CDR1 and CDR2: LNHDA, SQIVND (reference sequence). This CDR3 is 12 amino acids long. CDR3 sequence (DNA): TGTGCCAGTTCCTACCTGAACACTGAAGCTTTCTTT. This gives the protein CASSYLNTEAFF.

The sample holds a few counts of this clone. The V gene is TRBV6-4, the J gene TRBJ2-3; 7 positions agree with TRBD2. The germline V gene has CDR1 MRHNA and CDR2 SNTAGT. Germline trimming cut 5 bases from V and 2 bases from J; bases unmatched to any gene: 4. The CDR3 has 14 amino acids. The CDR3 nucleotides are TGTGCCAGCAGTAGCGGGAAAGACACAGATACGCAGTATTTT. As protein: CASSSGKDTDTQYF.

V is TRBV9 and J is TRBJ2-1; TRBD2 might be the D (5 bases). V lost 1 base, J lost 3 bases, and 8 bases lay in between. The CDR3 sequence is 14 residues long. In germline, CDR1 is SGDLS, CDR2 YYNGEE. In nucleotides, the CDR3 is TGTGCCAGCAGCGTAAACGGAGGCTACAATGAGCAGTTCTTC. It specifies CASSVNGGYNEQFF.

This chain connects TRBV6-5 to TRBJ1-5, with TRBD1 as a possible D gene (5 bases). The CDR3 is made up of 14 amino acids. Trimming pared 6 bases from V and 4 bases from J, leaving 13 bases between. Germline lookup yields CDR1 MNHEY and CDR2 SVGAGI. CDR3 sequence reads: CASSRRQFNQPQHF. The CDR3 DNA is TGTGCCAGCAGCCGACGACAGTTTAATCAGCCCCAGCATTTT.

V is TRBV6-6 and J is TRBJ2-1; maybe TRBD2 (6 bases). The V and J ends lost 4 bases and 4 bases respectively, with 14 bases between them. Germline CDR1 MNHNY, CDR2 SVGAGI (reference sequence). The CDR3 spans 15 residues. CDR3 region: CASSSRVAEYNEQFF. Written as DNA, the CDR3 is TGTGCCAGCAGTTCGAGGGTAGCGGAATACAATGAGCAGTTCTTC.

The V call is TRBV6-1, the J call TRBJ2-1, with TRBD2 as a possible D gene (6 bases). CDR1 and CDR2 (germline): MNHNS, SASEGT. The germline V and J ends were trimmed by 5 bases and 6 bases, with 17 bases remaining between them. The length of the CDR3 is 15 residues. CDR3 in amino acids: CASSIHSGAINEQFF. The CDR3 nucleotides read TGTGCCAGCAGTATACATAGCGGAGCGATCAATGAGCAGTTCTTC.

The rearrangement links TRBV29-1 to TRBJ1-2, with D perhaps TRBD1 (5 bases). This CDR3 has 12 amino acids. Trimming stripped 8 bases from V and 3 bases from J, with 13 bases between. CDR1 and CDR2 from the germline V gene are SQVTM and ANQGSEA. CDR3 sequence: CSIPWGDYGYTF. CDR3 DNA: TGCAGCATCCCCTGGGGGGACTATGGCTACACCTTC.

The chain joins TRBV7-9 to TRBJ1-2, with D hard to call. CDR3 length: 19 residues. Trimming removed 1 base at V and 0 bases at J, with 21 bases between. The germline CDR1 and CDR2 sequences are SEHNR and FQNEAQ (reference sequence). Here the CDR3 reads CASSLGVGQSLGANYGYTF. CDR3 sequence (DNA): TGTGCCAGCAGCTTAGGCGTAGGGCAGTCCCTCGGGGCTAACTATGGCTACACCTTC. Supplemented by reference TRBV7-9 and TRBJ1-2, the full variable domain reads DTGVSQNPRHKITKRGQNVTFRCDPISEHNRLYWYRQTLGQGPEFLTYFQNEAQLEKSRLLSDRFSAERPKGSFSTLEIQRTEQGDSAMYLCASSLGVGQSLGANYGYTFGSGTRLTVV.

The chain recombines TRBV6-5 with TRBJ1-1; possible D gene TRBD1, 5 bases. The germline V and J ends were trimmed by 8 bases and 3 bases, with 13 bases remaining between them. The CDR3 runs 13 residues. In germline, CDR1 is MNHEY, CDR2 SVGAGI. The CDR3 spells CASAGGLDTEAFF. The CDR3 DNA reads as TGTGCCAGCGCGGGGGGGTTAGACACTGAAGCTTTCTTT.

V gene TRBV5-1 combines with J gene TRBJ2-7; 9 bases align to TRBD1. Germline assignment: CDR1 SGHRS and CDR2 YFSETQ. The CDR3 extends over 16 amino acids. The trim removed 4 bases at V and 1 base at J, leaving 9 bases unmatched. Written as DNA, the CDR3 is TGCGCCAGCAGCCGAGAGATCGACAGGGGGTCCTACGAGCAGTACTTC. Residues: CASSREIDRGSYEQYF.

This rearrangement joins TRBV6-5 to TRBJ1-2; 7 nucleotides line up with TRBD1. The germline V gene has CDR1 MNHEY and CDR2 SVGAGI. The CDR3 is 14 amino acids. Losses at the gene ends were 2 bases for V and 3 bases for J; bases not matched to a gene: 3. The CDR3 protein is CASSYGQAHYGYTF. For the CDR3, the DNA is TGTGCCAGCAGTTACGGACAGGCGCACTATGGCTACACCTTC.

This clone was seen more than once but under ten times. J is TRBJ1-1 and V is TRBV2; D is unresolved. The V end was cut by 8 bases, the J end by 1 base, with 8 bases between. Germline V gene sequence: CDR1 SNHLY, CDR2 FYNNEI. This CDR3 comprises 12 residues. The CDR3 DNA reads TGTGCCAGCGTTCAGGAGAACACTGAAGCTTTCTTT. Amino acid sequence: CASVQENTEAFF. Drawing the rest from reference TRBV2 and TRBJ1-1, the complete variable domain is EPEVTQTPSHQVTQMGQEVILRCVPISNHLYFYWYRQILGQKVEFLVSFYNNEISEKSEIFDDQFSVERPDGSNFTLKIRSTKLEDSAMYFCASVQENTEAFFGQGTRLTVV.

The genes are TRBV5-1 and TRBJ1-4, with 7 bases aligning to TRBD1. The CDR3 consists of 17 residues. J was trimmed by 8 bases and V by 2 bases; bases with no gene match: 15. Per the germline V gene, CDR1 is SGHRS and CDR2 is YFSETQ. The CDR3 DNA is TGCGCCAGCAGCTTTGCGTATGGAGGGGGCATTGGGGAAAAACTGTTTTTT. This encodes CASSFAYGGGIGEKLFF.

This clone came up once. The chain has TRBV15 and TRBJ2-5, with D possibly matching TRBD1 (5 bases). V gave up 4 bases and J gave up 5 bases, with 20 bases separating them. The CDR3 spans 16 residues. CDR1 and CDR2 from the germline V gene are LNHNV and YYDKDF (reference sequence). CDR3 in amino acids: CATSTVGVSPDETQYF. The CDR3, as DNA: TGTGCCACCAGCACCGTAGGGGTCTCGCCGGACGAGACCCAGTACTTC.